This record covers a single T cell receptor beta chain. There are a few counts of this clonotype. Its antigen is currently not known. Base qualities are not at hand, and no much larger clone is one base apart. Between the V and J ends, shortened by 2 bases and 7 bases respectively, the junction contains 14 bases. The CDR3 runs 14 residues from the cysteine to the phenylalanine. Here the CDR3 DNA is all that survives: 42 bases in frame from base 1. This sample is drawn from a study of T cells after yellow fever vaccination (dated by TCRdb to the late 2010s). In the study overall: The SMART-Seq v4 Ultra Low Input RNA kit was used to prepare libraries from fractions with low cell numbers. Blood was collected at multiple timepoints before and after primary and secondary immunization, and bulk PBMC replicates and cell subsets were isolated. To follow T-cell clones before and after primary and booster YFV17D yellow fever vaccination, bulk TCR alpha and beta repertoires were sequenced over time. Two healthy male donors made up the cohort, one aged 18 to 30 years and the other aged 30 to 40 years. Results the study describes overall, beyond this receptor: FACS-sorted repertoires could contain abundant contaminating clonotypes from the bulk population, so computational filtering was required. Most clones expanded after primary vaccination were re-detected after the booster (about 96% of CD4 and about nine tenths of CD8), suggesting broad memory maintenance. Because only a couple of donors were included in the study, the extent to which the findings can be generalized is limited. Compared with the primary T-cell response, the secondary T-cell response was weaker but faster, peaking on day 5 rather than day 15. A small share of clonotypes was detected in both CD4 and CD8 compartments, with the overlap likely arising from convergent recombination.

Sequencing instrument: Illumina NovaSeq 6000. TCR cDNA was made using 5'RACE template switching, a step that added a universal primer site and unique molecular identifiers. cDNA synthesis was primed from both the TCR alpha and TCR beta constant segments. Libraries were amplified in two PCR steps, with sample barcodes and sequencing adapters added in the second step. Sequencing of the libraries was done on either Illumina HiSeq 2500 (2x100 bp) or NovaSeq (2x150 bp). Per the source publication's procedure: MIGEC was used to demultiplex reads and collapse the reads into UMI consensus sequences, and MiXCR was used for V(D)J alignment. Clonotypes responding to the vaccine were identified with edgeR on replicate PBMC samples, with the criteria of FDR below 0.01 and a log2 fold change above 5 up to day 15. Each bulk clonotype was labeled CD4 or CD8 based on which sequenced repertoire, CD4 or CD8, contained the clonotype at higher abundance. The public reads were reanalyzed by TCRdb: fastp trimming at Q25, MiXCR alignment, in-frame beta chains only. Every entry covers one CDR3 protein and lists the most common genes and DNA from its rows. None of the V and J calls come from the authors' own analysis; TCRdb made them. In this sample the table shows about 220,000 distinct CDR3 sequences, approximately 3.2% of which occur a single time. The ten largest clonotypes hold about 3.3% of the sample.

The treatment or condition label, as the study defines it: live attenuated yellow fever vaccine strain. PBMCs were isolated from peripheral blood using a standard Ficoll-Paque protocol. Dynabeads CD4 and CD8 positive selection kits were used to isolate the CD4 and CD8 T-cell fractions. TriZol was used to extract RNA from bulk PBMCs, CD4 and CD8 fractions, and dextramer-positive and dextramer-negative fractions. This receptor chain uses TRBV12-3 or TRBV12-4 and TRBJ2-5; 7 matching bases give a weak D call of TRBD1. Sequenced material: CD4+ T cells sorted from PBMCs, taken 10 days after the yellow fever booster vaccination. This TCR derives from a man between 18 and 35 years old who received the YFV17D yellow fever vaccine. The encoded CDR3 is CASSLTGAGGTQYF. The DNA sequence is as follows: TGTGCCAGCAGTTTAACAGGGGCCGGGGGGACCCAGTACTTC.